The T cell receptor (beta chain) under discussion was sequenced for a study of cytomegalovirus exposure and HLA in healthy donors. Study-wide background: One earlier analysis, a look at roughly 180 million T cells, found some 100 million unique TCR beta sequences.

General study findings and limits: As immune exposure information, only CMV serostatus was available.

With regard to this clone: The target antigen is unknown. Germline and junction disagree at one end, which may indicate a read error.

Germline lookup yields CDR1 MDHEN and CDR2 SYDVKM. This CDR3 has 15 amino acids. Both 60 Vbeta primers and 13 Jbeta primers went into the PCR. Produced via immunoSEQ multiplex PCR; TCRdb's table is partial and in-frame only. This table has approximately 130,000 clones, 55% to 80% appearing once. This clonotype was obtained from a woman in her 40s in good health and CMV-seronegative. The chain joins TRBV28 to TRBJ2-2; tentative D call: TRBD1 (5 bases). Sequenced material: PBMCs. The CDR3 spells CASSLRQSNTRELFF. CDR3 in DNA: TGTGCCAGCAGTTTACGACAGTCGAACACCAGGGAGCTGTTTTTT.